The sequence of this TCR beta chain was determined in a study of tumor-infiltrating lymphocytes in primary liver carcinoma. TCR beta cDNA was reverse-transcribed from about 500 ng of total RNA. The reaction used a constant-region primer and ProtoScript II reverse transcriptase. Libraries covering TCR beta were generated through three nested multiplex PCR rounds (using a slightly modified ARM-PCR). TCRdb ran MiXCR on the multiplex PCR reads and lists one entry per CDR3 protein. The sample comprises fewer than 350,000 distinct CDR3 sequences, approximately 65% of which are singletons, and roughly 9% rests with the top ten. Findings and limits, study-wide: Tumor region pairs overlapped more than did tumor-adjacent and tumor-blood pairs.

Unsorted whole blood yielded the blood RNA, and germline DNA was also extracted. About this clonotype: No antigen is known for it.

The sequencing input was peripheral blood. The clonotype originates from a man in his forties or fifties with primary liver carcinoma and hepatitis B virus infection.

CDR3 amino acids: CASSSDTGTDTQYF. The CDR3 DNA sequence: TGTGCCAGCAGCTCGGATACAGGCACAGATACGCAGTATTTT. This sequence joins TRBV5-5 and TRBJ2-3; D gene unclear. The CDR3 loop spans 14 amino acids. Trimming shortened V by 3 bases and J by 1 base, and 9 bases separated the two germline ends. The germline V gene encodes CDR1 SGHKS and CDR2 YYEKEE (reference sequence).